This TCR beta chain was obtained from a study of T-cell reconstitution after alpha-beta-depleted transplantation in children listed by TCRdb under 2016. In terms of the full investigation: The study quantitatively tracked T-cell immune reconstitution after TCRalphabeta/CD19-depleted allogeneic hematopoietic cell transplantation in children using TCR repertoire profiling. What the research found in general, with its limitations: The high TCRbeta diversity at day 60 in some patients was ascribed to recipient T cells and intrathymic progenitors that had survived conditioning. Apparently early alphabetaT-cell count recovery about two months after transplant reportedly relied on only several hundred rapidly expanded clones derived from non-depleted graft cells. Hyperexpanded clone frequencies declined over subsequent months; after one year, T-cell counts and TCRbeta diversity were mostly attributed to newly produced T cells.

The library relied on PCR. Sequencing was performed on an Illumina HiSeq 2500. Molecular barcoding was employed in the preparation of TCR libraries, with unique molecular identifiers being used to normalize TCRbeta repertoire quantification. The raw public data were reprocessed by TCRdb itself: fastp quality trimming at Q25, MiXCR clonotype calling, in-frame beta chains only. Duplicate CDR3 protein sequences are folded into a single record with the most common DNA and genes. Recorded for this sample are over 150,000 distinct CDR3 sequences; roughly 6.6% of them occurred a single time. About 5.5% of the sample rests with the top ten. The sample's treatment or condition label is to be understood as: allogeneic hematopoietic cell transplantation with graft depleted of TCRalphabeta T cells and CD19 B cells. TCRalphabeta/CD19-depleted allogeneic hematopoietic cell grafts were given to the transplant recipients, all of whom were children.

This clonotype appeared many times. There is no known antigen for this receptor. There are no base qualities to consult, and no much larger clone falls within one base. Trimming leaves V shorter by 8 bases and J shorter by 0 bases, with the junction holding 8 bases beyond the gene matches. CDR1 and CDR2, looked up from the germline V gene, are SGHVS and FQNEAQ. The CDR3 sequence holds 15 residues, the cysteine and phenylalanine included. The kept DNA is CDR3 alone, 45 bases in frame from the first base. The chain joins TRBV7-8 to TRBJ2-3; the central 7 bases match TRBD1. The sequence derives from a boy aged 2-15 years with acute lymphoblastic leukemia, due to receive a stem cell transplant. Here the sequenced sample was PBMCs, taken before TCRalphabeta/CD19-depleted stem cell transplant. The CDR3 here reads CASSFEGASTDTQYF. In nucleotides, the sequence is TGTGCCAGCTCGTTTGAGGGGGCGAGCACAGATACGCAGTATTTT.